The rows below give T cell receptor beta chains drawn from one sample of a study of blood T cell repertoires in COVID-19. The method was immunoSEQ multiplex PCR; TCRdb's version includes in-frame clones alone and lacks a portion of them. The repertoire has about 300,000 clones, more than 80% of them found once; the top ten carry nearly 6.5%. The sample consisted of peripheral blood. The source of these receptors is a man younger than 35 who had recovered from COVID-19. Both conserved end residues are part of each CDR3.

V gene,J gene,CDR3 protein
TRBV19,TRBJ2-6,CASSRLETGANVLTF
TRBV27,TRBJ1-5,CASSQGTGYHNQPQHF
TRBV2,TRBJ2-1,CASSARQGASYNEQFF
TRBV30,TRBJ1-5,CAGGQGNNQPQHF
TRBV27,TRBJ2-7,CASSSPGQRPYEQYF
TRBV27,TRBJ2-3,CASSRRTSGALDTQYF
TRBV5-6,TRBJ2-7,CASSLDRRYEQYF
TRBV7-2,TRBJ2-3,CASSLGGYTDTQYF
TRBV29-1,TRBJ2-7,CSVGVWAGDEQYF
TRBV6-1,TRBJ2-7,CASSDRDRPGSEQYF
TRBV5-1,TRBJ1-3,CASSLEGQGKVSGNTIYF
TRBV19,TRBJ2-5,CASSIGSSGRAQETQYF
TRBV19,TRBJ1-1,CASSISSGATEAFF
TRBV7-8,TRBJ1-5,CASSQTSGQQNQPQHF
TRBV18,TRBJ1-1,CASSPQGSNTEAFF
TRBV4-1,TRBJ1-2,CASSQGGRVGYTF
TRBV30,TRBJ2-5,CAWETGHQETQYF
TRBV6-1,TRBJ2-7,CASSEGSGSSYEQYF
TRBV9,TRBJ1-1,CASSVSTGINTEAFF
TRBV7-8,TRBJ2-7,CASSLEGSAHYEQYF
TRBV6-2/TRBV6-3,TRBJ1-1,CASSYQIMNTEAFF
TRBV5-4,TRBJ1-2,CASSLVGVGGGKDGYTF
TRBV12-3/TRBV12-4,TRBJ2-1,CASSQGPYNEQFF
TRBV4-1,TRBJ1-2,CASSHLPGQGNYGYTF
TRBV19,TRBJ2-2,CASSIARDRGVTGSHTGELFF
TRBV4-1,TRBJ2-1,CASSQDQLAEYNEQFF
TRBV20-1,TRBJ2-7,CSAVQGYEQYF
TRBV4-1,TRBJ1-3,CASSLSSGNTIYF
TRBV3-1/TRBV3-2,TRBJ2-7,CASSQGRPPGNEQYF
TRBV18,TRBJ2-1,CASSLGHLSYNEQFF
TRBV27,TRBJ2-2,CASSLDRGKKGELFF
TRBV6-1,TRBJ2-3,CASSALGRAGNTDTQYF
TRBV7-9,TRBJ1-5,CASSLERQGRGPQHF
TRBV18,TRBJ1-6,CASRTGLSYNSPLHF
TRBV5-4,TRBJ2-1,CASRSRWGLDYNEQFF
TRBV7-2,TRBJ2-1,CASSFRVSSYNEQFF
TRBV3-1/TRBV3-2,TRBJ2-2,CASSQGTSGRTGELFF
TRBV19,TRBJ1-1,CASSDQGTGGGAEAFF
TRBV7-3,TRBJ2-5,CASSLGSAGRQETQYF
TRBV4-3,TRBJ2-7,CASSQRLDYYEQYF
TRBV19,TRBJ1-2,CASSPGQYYGYTF
TRBV9,TRBJ2-3,CASSGSSGGAADTQYF
TRBV15,TRBJ1-3,CATSSTGGRNTIYF
TRBV27,TRBJ1-1,CASSPTQGRGTEAFF
TRBV27,TRBJ1-1,CASSFAGSLNTEAFF
TRBV5-1,TRBJ2-2,CASSLDRPEYTGELFF
TRBV6-5,TRBJ1-4,CASTGPLEGEKLFF
TRBV27,TRBJ1-5,CASRPDRGWGSNQPQHF
TRBV9,TRBJ1-3,CASSLDSAQGNTIYF
TRBV6-5,TRBJ1-5,CASRETVSNQPQHF